The source of this T cell receptor (beta chain) is a study of cytomegalovirus exposure and HLA in healthy donors. Germline CDR1 SGHTA, CDR2 FQGNSA. The CDR3 runs to 13 residues. The J segment lost 2 bases and the V segment lost 5 bases, leaving 3 bases of the junction unmatched. 13 Jbeta primers and 60 Vbeta primers were used for the PCR. The assay was immunoSEQ multiplex PCR, and TCRdb's table has in-frame clones only and misses some. The sample includes 60,000 or so clones, roughly 71% of them seen just once. This clone was seen a few times. The source material was PBMCs. The TCR sequence derives from a middle-aged man in good health and CMV-seropositive. V gene TRBV7-2 combines with J gene TRBJ2-7; 7 bases agree with TRBD1. CDR3 loop: CASSQGQPYEQYF. The CDR3 nucleotides read TGTGCCAGCAGCCAGGGACAGCCCTACGAGCAGTACTTC.